This T cell receptor beta chain was recorded in a study of T cell responses to AZD1222 COVID-19 vaccine. Study as a whole: Some second doses came at about 4 weeks and others at about 12 weeks; these were pooled. Study-level results: The donor group comprised mostly white British people and more females; the analysis possibly underestimated clonal diversity. Spike-wide coverage was observed for vaccine-associated CD4 TCRs, with dominant responses at 160-218 and 743-854.

Sequencing was performed with immunoSEQ multiplex PCR; in TCRdb, only in-frame clones are kept and a portion is missing. The sample includes 100,000 to 150,000 clones, about nine tenths of them seen just once. Germline loops: CDR1 ENHRY, CDR2 SYGVKD. Trimming shortened V by 5 bases and J by 10 bases, and 12 bases separated the two germline ends. This CDR3 has 13 amino acids. About this clone: Its cognate antigen is unknown.

The genes are TRBV10-3 and TRBJ1-6; no clear D gene. This sample comprised peripheral blood, obtained on day 0 of AZD1222 vaccination. This clonotype was obtained from an adult in good health. The CDR3 here is CAISRAVGSPLHF. CDR3 DNA: TGTGCCATCAGTAGGGCTGTAGGCTCACCCCTCCACTTT.